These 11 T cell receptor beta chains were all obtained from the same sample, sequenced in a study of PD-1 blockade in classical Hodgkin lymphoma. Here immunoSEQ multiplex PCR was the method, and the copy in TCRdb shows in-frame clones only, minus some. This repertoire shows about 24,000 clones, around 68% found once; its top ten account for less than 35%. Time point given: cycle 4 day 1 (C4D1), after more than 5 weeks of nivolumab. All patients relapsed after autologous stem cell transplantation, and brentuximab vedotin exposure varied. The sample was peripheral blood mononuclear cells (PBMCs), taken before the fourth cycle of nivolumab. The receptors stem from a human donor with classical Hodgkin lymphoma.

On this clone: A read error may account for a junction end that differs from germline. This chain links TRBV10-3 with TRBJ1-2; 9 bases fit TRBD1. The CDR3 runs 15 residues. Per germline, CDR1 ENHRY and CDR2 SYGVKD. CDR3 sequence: CAISEPGQGNYGHTF. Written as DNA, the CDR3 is TGTGCCATCAGTGAACCGGGACAGGGAAACTATGGCCACACCTTC.

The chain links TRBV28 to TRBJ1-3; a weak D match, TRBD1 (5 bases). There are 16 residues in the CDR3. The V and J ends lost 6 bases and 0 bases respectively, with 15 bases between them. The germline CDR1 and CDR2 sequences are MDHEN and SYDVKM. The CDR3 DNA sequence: TGTGCCAGCAGAAGACTGAGGGGAGACTCTGGAAACACCATATATTTT. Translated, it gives CASRRLRGDSGNTIYF.

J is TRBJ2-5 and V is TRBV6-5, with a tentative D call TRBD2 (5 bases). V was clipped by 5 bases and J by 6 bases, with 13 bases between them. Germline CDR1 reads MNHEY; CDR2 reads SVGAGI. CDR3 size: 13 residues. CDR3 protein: CASSDRGLKTQYF. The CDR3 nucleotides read TGTGCCAGCAGTGATCGGGGTTTAAAGACCCAGTACTTC.

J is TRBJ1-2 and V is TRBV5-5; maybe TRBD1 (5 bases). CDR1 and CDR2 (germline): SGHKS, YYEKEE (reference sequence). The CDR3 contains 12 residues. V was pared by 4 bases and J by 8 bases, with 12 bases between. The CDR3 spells CASSEDKWGYTF. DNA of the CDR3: TGTGCCAGCAGCGAGGACAAGTGGGGCTACACCTTC.

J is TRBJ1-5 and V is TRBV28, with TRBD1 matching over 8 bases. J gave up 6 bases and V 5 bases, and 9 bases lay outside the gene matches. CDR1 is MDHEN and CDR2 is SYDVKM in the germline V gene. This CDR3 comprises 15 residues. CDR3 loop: CASSPPAGGGQPQHF. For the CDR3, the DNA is TGTGCCAGCAGTCCCCCGGCAGGGGGCGGTCAGCCCCAGCATTTT.

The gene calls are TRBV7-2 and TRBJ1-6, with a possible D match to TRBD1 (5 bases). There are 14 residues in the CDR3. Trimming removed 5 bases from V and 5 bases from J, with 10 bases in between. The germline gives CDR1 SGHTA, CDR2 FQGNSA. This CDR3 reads CASSPGRNNSPLHF. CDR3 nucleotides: TGTGCCAGCAGCCCGGGACGGAATAATTCACCCCTCCACTTT.

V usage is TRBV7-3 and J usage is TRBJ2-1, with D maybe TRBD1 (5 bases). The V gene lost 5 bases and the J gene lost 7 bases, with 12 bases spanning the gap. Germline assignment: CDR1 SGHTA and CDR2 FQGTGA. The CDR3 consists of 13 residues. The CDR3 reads CASSRGLENEQFF. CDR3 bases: TGTGCCAGCAGCAGGGGCCTGGAGAATGAGCAGTTCTTC.

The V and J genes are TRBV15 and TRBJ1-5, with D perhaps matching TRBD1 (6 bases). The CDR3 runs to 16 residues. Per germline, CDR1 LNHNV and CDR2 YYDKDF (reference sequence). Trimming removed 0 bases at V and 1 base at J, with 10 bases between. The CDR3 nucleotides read TGTGCCACCAGCAGAGATCTAGGGGGAAGCAATCAGCCCCAGCATTTT. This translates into CATSRDLGGSNQPQHF.

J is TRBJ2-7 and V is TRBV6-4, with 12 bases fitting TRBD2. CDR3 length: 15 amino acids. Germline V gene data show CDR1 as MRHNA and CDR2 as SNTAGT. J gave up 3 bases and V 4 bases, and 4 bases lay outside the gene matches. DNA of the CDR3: TGTGCCAGCAGTGCCGGGACTAGCGGGTACTACGAGCAGTACGTC. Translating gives CASSAGTSGYYEQYV.

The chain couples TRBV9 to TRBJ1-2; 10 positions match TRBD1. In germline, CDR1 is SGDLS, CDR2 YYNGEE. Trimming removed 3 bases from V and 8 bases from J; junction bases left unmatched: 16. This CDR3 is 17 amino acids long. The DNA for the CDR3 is TGTGCCAGCAGCGCCTGGCCCGGGACAGGGGTGTCGGGAGGCTACACCTTC. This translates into CASSAWPGTGVSGGYTF.

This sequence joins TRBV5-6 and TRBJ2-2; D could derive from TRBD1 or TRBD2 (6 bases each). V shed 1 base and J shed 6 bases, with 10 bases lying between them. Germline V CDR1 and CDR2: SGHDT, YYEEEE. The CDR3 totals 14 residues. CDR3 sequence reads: CASSLWGAPGELFF. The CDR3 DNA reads TGTGCCAGCAGCTTGTGGGGGGCGCCCGGGGAGCTGTTTTTT.